The sequence of this T cell receptor beta chain was determined in a study of OX40 agonist ivuxolimab in advanced cancers. About the full investigation: Ivuxolimab, which targeted the costimulatory receptor OX40 (CD134), was an agonistic, fully human IgG2 monoclonal antibody. Intravenous ivuxolimab was administered to patients every 2 weeks at six dose levels: 0.01, 0.1, 0.3, 1.5, 3 and 10 mg/kg. Of the approximately 54 patients in dose escalation, 19 had hepatocellular carcinoma, about 15 had melanoma, 9 had renal cell carcinoma and 9 had head and neck cancer. A male proportion of almost 85% and a mean age of around 60 years, ranging from 23 to 79, were recorded for the dose-escalation cohort. Patients were allowed to have had prior anti-PD-1, anti-PD-L1 or anti-CTLA-4 therapy, and approximately 40% of the dose-escalation patients had been treated with checkpoint inhibitors. Partial responses occurred in three dose-escalation patients: two with cutaneous melanoma and one with hepatocellular carcinoma. Peripheral TCRbeta sequencing aimed to test whether ivuxolimab altered TCR sequence diversity and caused clonal T-cell expansion. The paper reports the monotherapy dose-escalation portion (N of about 47 patients) of the phase I ivuxolimab trial. What the research found in general, with its limitations: After ivuxolimab, CD8+ T cells had more expanded clones than CD4+ T cells on average. At doses of 0.1 to 3.0 mg/kg, clonal expansion of both CD4+ and CD8+ blood T cells was observed from baseline to week 6. Partial responders in the 0.1-3.0 mg/kg groups had among the lowest normalized peripheral clonal expansion, especially among CD8+ T cells. Low levels of normalized T-cell clonal expansion were also seen in some patients who did not respond. Which antigens the clonally expanded peripheral T cells were specific for was not determined.

Including the terminal cysteine and phenylalanine, the CDR3 comprises 14 residues. Just the 42-base CDR3 DNA is kept, in frame starting at base 1. Taken from the germline V gene (reference sequence), the CDR1 and CDR2 loops are SGHNT and YYREEE. Cut back by 2 bases and 9 bases, the V and J ends lie 12 bases apart. Genomic DNA was isolated from the sorted cells so that the TCRbeta CDR3 region could be sequenced. The immunoSEQ Assay was used for sequencing of TCRbeta CDR3 regions. The clones in this table, taken by TCRdb from immuneACCESS, are in-frame only. Not every clone is retained; where verified, under half of the shortfall comes from an unresolved V gene, and the cause of the rest is unknown. This sample lists around 62,000 clones; roughly 84% were detected once. The top ten clonotypes cover 0.38% of the sample. The table lists this clone with a count of one. There is no known antigen for this receptor. The record has no base qualities; no much larger clone is one base away.

Patients with a history of autoimmune disease or receiving systemic immunosuppression were excluded from the trial. Peripheral blood for TCR sequencing was drawn from every dose cohort at baseline, at cycle 4 day 1 and at cycle 7 day 1. The samples were drawn from a first-in-human, open-label, multicenter phase I dose-escalation trial of ivuxolimab. Adults with locally advanced or metastatic melanoma, renal cell carcinoma, hepatocellular carcinoma or head and neck squamous cell carcinoma were enrolled in the trial. CD4+ and CD8+ T cells were sorted separately from peripheral blood before TCR sequencing.

This clonotype was sampled from an adult with an advanced solid tumor such as melanoma, head and neck, liver or kidney cancer. The source was CD4+ or CD8+ T cells sorted from blood, collected in a trial of the OX40 agonist ivuxolimab. The V and J genes are TRBV5-4 and TRBJ1-6; the D gene cannot be resolved reliably. The DNA sequence follows: TGTGCCAGCAGCTTCGGGCCGACGGGTTCACCCCTCCACTTT. It encodes CASSFGPTGSPLHF. Outside the CDR3, residues come from the reference TRBV5-4 and TRBJ1-6 proteins, so the full variable domain is: ETGVTQSPTHLIKTRGQQVTLRCSSQSGHNTVSWYQQALGQGPQFIFQYYREEENGRGNFPPRFSGLQFPNYSSELNVNALELDDSALYLCASSFGPTGSPLHFGNGTRLTVT.